Below, one T cell receptor (beta chain) is given with its context. This sample is drawn from a study of beta chain features in type 1 diabetes. The V end lost 5 bases, the J end lost 7 bases, and 12 bases lay between the germline ends. The CDR3 is made up of 14 amino acids. The V gene's germline CDR1 is SEHNR and CDR2 FQNEAQ (reference sequence). Reverse transcription of all isolated RNA meant that expressed TCRB transcripts were sequenced. Libraries were prepared by immunoSEQ multiplex PCR; TCRdb keeps only in-frame clonotypes and omits some of them. Of more than 300,000 clones listed, about 12% are singletons.

The chain links TRBV7-9 to TRBJ1-6; D uncertain. The sequence was collected from a young man in good health. Sequencing used naive CD4+ T cells from blood. The CDR3 protein is CASSPMGGNSPLHF. Here the CDR3 DNA reads TGTGCCAGCAGCCCAATGGGAGGGAATTCACCCCTCCACTTT.